The rows below give T cell receptor beta chains drawn from one sample of a study of blood T cell repertoires in COVID-19. Here immunoSEQ multiplex PCR was the method, and the copy in TCRdb shows in-frame clones only, minus some. The sample shows 200,000 to 250,000 clones, roughly 85% of them seen only once. Sequenced material: peripheral blood. Receptors were obtained from a woman under 30 who had recovered from COVID-19. The conserved cysteine and the conserved F or W are not part of the CDR3 here. Each record gives: V gene, J gene, clone size, CDR3 protein. A clone size is listed for some rows: how often the clone was seen (once, few, many), or a class if it is expanded.

V gene: TRBV1; J gene: TRBJ2-5; clone size: -; CDR3 protein: TSRPRLGHQETQY
V gene: TRBV7-2; J gene: TRBJ2-1; clone size: once; CDR3 protein: ASSLALAGNNEQF
V gene: TRBV6-5; J gene: TRBJ2-1; clone size: -; CDR3 protein: ASSYSLASGNEQF
V gene: TRBV4-2; J gene: TRBJ2-1; clone size: -; CDR3 protein: ASSLSGLYNEQF
V gene: TRBV4-3; J gene: TRBJ1-3; clone size: -; CDR3 protein: ASSQERGPYSGNTIY
V gene: TRBV4-2; J gene: TRBJ1-4; clone size: -; CDR3 protein: ASSQERGPTNEKLF
V gene: TRBV3-1/TRBV3-2; J gene: TRBJ1-2; clone size: -; CDR3 protein: ASSRPRVKEKRYT
V gene: TRBV4-2; J gene: TRBJ1-3; clone size: -; CDR3 protein: ASSPIDRRSSGNTIY
V gene: TRBV30; J gene: TRBJ1-5; clone size: few; CDR3 protein: AWSVQGYGNQPQH
V gene: TRBV29-1; J gene: TRBJ1-1; clone size: -; CDR3 protein: SVEGGQVNTEAF
V gene: TRBV14; J gene: TRBJ2-5; clone size: -; CDR3 protein: ASSQARETQY
V gene: TRBV6-2/TRBV6-3; J gene: TRBJ2-1; clone size: -; CDR3 protein: ASSPHRREGYHNEQF
V gene: TRBV6-2/TRBV6-3; J gene: TRBJ1-2; clone size: -; CDR3 protein: ASSPTENYGYT
V gene: TRBV5-1; J gene: TRBJ1-6; clone size: -; CDR3 protein: ASSLPTGSYNSPLH
V gene: TRBV4-1; J gene: TRBJ2-2; clone size: -; CDR3 protein: ASSQELNTGELF
V gene: TRBV20-1; J gene: TRBJ2-1; clone size: few; CDR3 protein: SASFRAYNEQF
V gene: TRBV11-2; J gene: TRBJ2-1; clone size: -; CDR3 protein: ASSLVASSYNEQF
V gene: TRBV30; J gene: TRBJ2-1; clone size: -; CDR3 protein: AWIEGGHEQF
V gene: TRBV30; J gene: TRBJ2-3; clone size: -; CDR3 protein: AWSVLAGDTQY
V gene: TRBV25-1; J gene: TRBJ2-2; clone size: once; CDR3 protein: ASSEWEDGELF
V gene: TRBV7-2; J gene: TRBJ1-3; clone size: -; CDR3 protein: ASSSLGTGSGNTIY
V gene: TRBV27; J gene: TRBJ2-1; clone size: -; CDR3 protein: ASSVLAGGPYDEQF
V gene: TRBV2; J gene: TRBJ1-1; clone size: -; CDR3 protein: ASSDEINTEAF
V gene: TRBV28; J gene: TRBJ1-2; clone size: -; CDR3 protein: ASGSTADYGYT
V gene: TRBV6-2/TRBV6-3; J gene: TRBJ2-7; clone size: -; CDR3 protein: ASSYRQGNEQY
V gene: TRBV15; J gene: TRBJ2-7; clone size: -; CDR3 protein: ATSSGTSTYEQY
V gene: TRBV19; J gene: TRBJ1-2; clone size: -; CDR3 protein: ASSMAGTYGYT
V gene: TRBV12-3/TRBV12-4; J gene: TRBJ1-5; clone size: -; CDR3 protein: ASRTGGGQPQH
V gene: TRBV5-5; J gene: TRBJ2-1; clone size: -; CDR3 protein: ASSLVFGITSGRKGNEQF